This T cell receptor beta chain comes out of a study of shared clonotypes between healthy human individuals. Using immunoSEQ multiplex PCR, the repertoire was profiled, and TCRdb retains in-frame clones only, with some absent. The sample consists of about 450,000 clones, roughly 85% of them appearing once. Donors were Caucasian adults residing in Nashville, Tennessee, USA. Without sorting, samples used about 90 million PBMCs for genomic DNA. This clone occurred a few times. The ends were cut back, 4 bases at V and 7 bases at J, with 11 bases in the middle. The V gene's germline CDR1 is SGDLS and CDR2 YYNGEE. This CDR3 is 13 amino acids long.

The J gene is TRBJ1-4, the V gene TRBV9, with D perhaps TRBD1 (5 bases). Specimen: PBMCs. The TCR sequence derives from a woman in her 40s in good health. Some clones in this sample may be carry-over from other donors' samples. CDR3 sequence: CASSFGTAEKLFF. CDR3 in DNA: TGTGCCAGCAGCTTCGGGACCGCTGAAAAACTGTTTTTT.